The 6 T cell receptor beta chains below all came from one sample that was sequenced in a study of CD8+CD57+ T cells in acquired aplastic anemia (dated by TCRdb to the late 2010s). Patients chosen for sequencing had shown expansion of CD8+CD57+ cells by flow cytometry. Instrument on record: Illumina HiSeq 2000. Genomic DNA was used as template for profiling of TCR beta VDJ combinations and CDR3 sequences. The public reads were reanalyzed by TCRdb: fastp trimming at Q25, MiXCR alignment, in-frame beta chains only. Duplicate CDR3 protein sequences are folded into a single record with the most common DNA and genes. A total of about 190,000 distinct CDR3 sequences appear in this sample, approximately 48% of them only once. Over 7.5% of the sample rests with the top ten. Sequences were obtained from sorted CD4+, CD8+, or CD8+CD57+ T cells (not recorded which) from PBMCs. These receptor sequences come from a human donor with aplastic anemia.

This clonotype was observed once. The chain is built from TRBV20-1 and TRBJ1-2; no clear D gene. The CDR3 is 13 residues long. Trimming left V 3 bases short and J 4 bases short, with 12 bases between. Germline V lookup: CDR1 DFQATT, CDR2 SNEGSKA (reference sequence). The CDR3 coding sequence is TGCAGTGCTAGTCCCAAAGGTCGCTATGGCTACACCTTC. Protein: CSASPKGRYGYTF.

The genes are TRBV29-1 and TRBJ1-1, with 11 bases matching TRBD1. The CDR3 has 13 residues. Unmatched junction bases numbered 1, after V lost 7 bases and J lost 0 bases. In germline, CDR1 is SQVTM, CDR2 ANQGSEA. CDR3 amino acids: CSGTGGLNTEAFF. CDR3 nucleotide sequence: TGCAGCGGGACAGGGGGCTTGAACACTGAAGCTTTCTTT.

This clonotype was detected only a few times. The chain is built from TRBV29-1 and TRBJ1-1, with TRBD1 matching over 9 bases. V lost 6 bases and J lost 1; bases outside the gene matches: 3. This CDR3 region has 13 residues. Germline values: CDR1 SQVTM, CDR2 ANQGSEA. CDR3 protein: CSVGDRANTEAFF. In nucleotides, the CDR3 is TGCAGCGTGGGGGACAGGGCGAACACTGAAGCTTTCTTT.

At least ten counts were recorded for this clonotype. This rearrangement joins TRBV2 to TRBJ1-2; D might be TRBD1 (5 bases). The ends were cut back, 6 bases at V and 2 bases at J, with 10 bases in the middle. In germline, CDR1 is SNHLY, CDR2 FYNNEI. The length of the CDR3 is 13 residues. For the CDR3, the DNA is TGTGCCAGCAGCTCCGGGGCCAACTATGGCTACACCTTC. This gives the protein CASSSGANYGYTF.

The sample holds many counts of this clonotype. One junction end does not reproduce the germline sequence, and a read error may be involved. This rearrangement joins TRBV7-6 to TRBJ1-1; possible D gene TRBD1, 5 bases. CDR1 SGHVS and CDR2 FNYEAQ come from the germline V gene. This CDR3 has 13 residues. The CDR3 DNA follows: TGCGCCAGCAGCTTCGGGGGGGACACTGAAGCTTTCTTT. The encoded protein is CASSFGGDTEAFF.

This clonotype was picked up many times. The chain combines TRBV5-4 with TRBJ2-1; D is uncertain. CDR3 length: 13 residues. Between the trimmed V and J ends, which lost 1 base and 6 bases, there was a span of 8 bases. CDR1 and CDR2 from the germline V gene are SGHNT and YYREEE (reference sequence). In DNA, the CDR3 is TGTGCCAGCAGCTTGCCCCCGATCAATGAGCAGTTCTTC. The encoded protein is CASSLPPINEQFF.